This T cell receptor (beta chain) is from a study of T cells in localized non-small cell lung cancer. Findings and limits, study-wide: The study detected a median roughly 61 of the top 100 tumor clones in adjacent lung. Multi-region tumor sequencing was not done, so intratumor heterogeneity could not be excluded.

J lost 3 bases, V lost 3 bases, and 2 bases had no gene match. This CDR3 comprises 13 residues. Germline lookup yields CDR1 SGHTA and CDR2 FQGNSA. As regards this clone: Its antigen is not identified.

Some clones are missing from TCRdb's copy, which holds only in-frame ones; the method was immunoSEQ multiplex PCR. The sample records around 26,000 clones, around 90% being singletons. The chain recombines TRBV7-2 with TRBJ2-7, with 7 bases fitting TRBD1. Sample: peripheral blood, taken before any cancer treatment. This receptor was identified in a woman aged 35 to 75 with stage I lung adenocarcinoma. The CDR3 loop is CASSFNRGYEQYF. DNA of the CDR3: TGTGCCAGCAGCTTTAACAGGGGCTACGAGCAGTACTTC.